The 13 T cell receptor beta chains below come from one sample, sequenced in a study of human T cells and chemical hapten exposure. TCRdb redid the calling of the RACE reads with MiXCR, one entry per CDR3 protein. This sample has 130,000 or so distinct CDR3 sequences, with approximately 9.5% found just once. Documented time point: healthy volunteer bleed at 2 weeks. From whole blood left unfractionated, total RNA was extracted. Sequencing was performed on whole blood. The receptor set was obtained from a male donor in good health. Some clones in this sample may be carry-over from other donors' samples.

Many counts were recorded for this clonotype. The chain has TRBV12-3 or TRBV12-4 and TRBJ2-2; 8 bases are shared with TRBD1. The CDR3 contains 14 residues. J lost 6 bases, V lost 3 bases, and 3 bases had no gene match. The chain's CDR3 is CASSLQGAAGELFF. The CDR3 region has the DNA TGTGCCAGCAGTTTGCAGGGGGCAGCCGGGGAGCTGTTTTTT.

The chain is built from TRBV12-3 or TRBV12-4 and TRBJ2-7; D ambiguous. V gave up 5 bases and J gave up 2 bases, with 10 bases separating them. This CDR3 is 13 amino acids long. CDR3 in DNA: TGTGCCAGCAGTCTAGGGCGTCCCTACGAGCAGTACTTC. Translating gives CASSLGRPYEQYF.

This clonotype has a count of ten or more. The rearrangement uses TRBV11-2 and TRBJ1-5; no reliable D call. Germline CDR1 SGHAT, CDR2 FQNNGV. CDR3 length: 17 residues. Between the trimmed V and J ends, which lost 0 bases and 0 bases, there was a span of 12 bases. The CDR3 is CASSLDVAAFSNQPQHF. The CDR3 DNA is TGTGCCAGCAGCTTAGACGTCGCTGCCTTTAGCAATCAGCCCCAGCATTTT.

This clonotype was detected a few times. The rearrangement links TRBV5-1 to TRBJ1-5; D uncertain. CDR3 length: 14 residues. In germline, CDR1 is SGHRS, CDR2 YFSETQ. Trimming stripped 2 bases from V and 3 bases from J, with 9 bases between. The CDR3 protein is CASSFGMDNQPQHF. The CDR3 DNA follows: TGCGCCAGCAGCTTCGGGATGGACAATCAGCCCCAGCATTTT.

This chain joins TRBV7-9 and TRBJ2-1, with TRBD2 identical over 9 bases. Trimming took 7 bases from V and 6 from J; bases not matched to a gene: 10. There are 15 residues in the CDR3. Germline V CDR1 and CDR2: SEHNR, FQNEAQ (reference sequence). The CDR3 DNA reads TGTGCCAGCACCATAGGGCTAGCGGGGTCCAATGAGCAGTTCTTC. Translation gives CASTIGLAGSNEQFF.

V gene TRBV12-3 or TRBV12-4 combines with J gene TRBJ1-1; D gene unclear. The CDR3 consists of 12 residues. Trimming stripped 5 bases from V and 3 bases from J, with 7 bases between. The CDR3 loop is CASSLTDTEAFF. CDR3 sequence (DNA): TGTGCCAGCAGTCTTACCGACACTGAAGCTTTCTTT.

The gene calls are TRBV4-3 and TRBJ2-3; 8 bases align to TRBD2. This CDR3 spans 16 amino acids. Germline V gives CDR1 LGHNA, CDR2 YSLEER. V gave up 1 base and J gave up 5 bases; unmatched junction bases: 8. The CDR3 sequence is CASSQVDGGVRDTQYF. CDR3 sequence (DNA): TGCGCCAGCAGCCAAGTGGACGGGGGGGTCAGAGATACGCAGTATTTT.

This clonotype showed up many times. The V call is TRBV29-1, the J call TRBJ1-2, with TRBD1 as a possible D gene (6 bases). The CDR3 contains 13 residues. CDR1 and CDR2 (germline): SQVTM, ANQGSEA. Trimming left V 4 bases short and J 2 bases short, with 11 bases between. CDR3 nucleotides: TGCAGCGTTGGGGGGGGCGGCAACTATGGCTACACCTTC. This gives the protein CSVGGGGNYGYTF.

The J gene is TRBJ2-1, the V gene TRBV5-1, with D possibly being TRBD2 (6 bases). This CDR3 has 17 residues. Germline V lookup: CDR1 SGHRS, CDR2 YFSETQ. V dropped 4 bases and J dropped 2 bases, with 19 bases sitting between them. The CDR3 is CASSLEAGGVTYNEQFF. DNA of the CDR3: TGCGCCAGCAGCCTGGAAGCTGGCGGGGTAACCTACAATGAGCAGTTCTTC.

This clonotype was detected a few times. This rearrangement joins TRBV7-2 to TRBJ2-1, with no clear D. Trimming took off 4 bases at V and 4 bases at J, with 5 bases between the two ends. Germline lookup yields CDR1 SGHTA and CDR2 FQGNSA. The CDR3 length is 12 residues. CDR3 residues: CASSSRYNEQFF. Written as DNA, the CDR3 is TGTGCCAGCAGCTCTAGGTACAATGAGCAGTTCTTC.

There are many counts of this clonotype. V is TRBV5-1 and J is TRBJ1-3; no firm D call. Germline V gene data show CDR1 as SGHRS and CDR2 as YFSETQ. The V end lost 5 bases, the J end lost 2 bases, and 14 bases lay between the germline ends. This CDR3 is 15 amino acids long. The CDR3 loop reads CASRTGSLTGNTIYF. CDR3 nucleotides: TGCGCCAGCAGAACGGGGAGCCTAACTGGAAACACCATATATTTT.

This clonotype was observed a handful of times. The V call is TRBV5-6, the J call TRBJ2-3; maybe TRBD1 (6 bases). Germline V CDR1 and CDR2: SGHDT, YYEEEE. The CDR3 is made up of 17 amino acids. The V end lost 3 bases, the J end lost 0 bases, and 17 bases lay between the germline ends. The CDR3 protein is CASSSRSGTTSTDTQYF. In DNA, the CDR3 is TGTGCCAGCAGCTCCCGCTCCGGGACAACCAGCACAGATACGCAGTATTTT.

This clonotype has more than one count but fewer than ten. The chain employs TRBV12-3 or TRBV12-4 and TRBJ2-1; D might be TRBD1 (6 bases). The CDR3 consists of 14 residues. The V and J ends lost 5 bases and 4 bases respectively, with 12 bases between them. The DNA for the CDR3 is TGTGCCAGCAGTACAGGGTGGGGGTACAATGAGCAGTTCTTC. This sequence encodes CASSTGWGYNEQFF.